A single sample gave rise to the 17 T cell receptor beta chains below, sequenced in a study of metastatic and nonmetastatic thyroid tumors. TCRdb re-clonotyped the PCR reads through MiXCR. In the table there are 84,000 or so clones, around 9.2% of which are singletons. Thyroid surgery took place with no prior treatment in any patient. Source material: blood. The origin of the receptors is a female donor with papillary thyroid cancer or a benign thyroid nodule (not recorded which). Some clones in this sample may be carry-over from other donors' samples.

This clone occurred a few times. A read error is possible here, since a much larger clone lies one base away. The V call is TRBV15, the J call TRBJ2-6; the D call may be TRBD1 or TRBD2 (6 bases each). This CDR3 spans 16 amino acids. Germline V gene lookup returns CDR1 LNHNV and CDR2 YYDKDF (reference sequence). The CDR3 region is CATSRTDRRGANFLTF. In DNA form, the CDR3 reads TGTGCCACCAGCAGAACAGATCGGAGGGGGGCCAACTTCCTGACTTTC.

This clone was recorded at least ten times. The gene calls are TRBV30 and TRBJ1-5, with D tentatively TRBD1 (6 bases). Germline-derived CDR1 and CDR2 are GTSNPN and SVGIG (reference sequence). The ends were cut back, 0 bases at V and 3 bases at J, with 9 bases in the middle. CDR3 size: 14 residues. The CDR3 DNA reads TGTGCCTGGAGTGTCGGGGGGCCCAATCAGCCCCAGCATTTT. It is translated as CAWSVGGPNQPQHF.

The chain employs TRBV20-1 and TRBJ2-3; 7 bases map to TRBD2. Trimming at V came to 0 bases and at J to 3 bases, leaving 6 bases not matched to a gene. The V gene's germline CDR1 is DFQATT and CDR2 SNEGSKA (reference sequence). The length of the CDR3 is 15 residues. The CDR3 DNA is TGCAGTGCTAGAGAGCGGGGGATCGGGACAGATACGCAGTATTTT. It encodes CSARERGIGTDTQYF.

This clone was picked up many times. The chain couples TRBV2 to TRBJ1-2; TRBD1 agrees at 9 bases. Germline V gives CDR1 SNHLY, CDR2 FYNNEI. The V segment lost 5 bases and the J segment 3 bases; nucleotides outside the gene matches: 4. The CDR3 has 14 residues. This CDR3 reads CASSKGQGDYGYTF. The CDR3 bases are TGTGCCAGCAGTAAGGGACAGGGAGACTATGGCTACACCTTC.

With respect to this clone: Here the CDR3 omits its conserved ending phenylalanine or tryptophan, so a read error is the likely source. This chain connects TRBV6-1 to TRBJ2-7, with 8 bases aligning to TRBD1. Germline V CDR1 and CDR2: MNHNS, SASEGT. The CDR3 contains 14 residues. V was clipped by 5 bases and J by 7 bases; unmatched bases: 10. CDR3 sequence reads: CASSFDRGGMEQYL. CDR3 DNA sequence: TGTGCCAGCAGTTTTGACAGGGGAGGAATGGAGCAGTACCTC.

This clone has a count of ten or more. The chain recombines TRBV7-6 with TRBJ2-3; possibly TRBD2 for D (6 bases). Trimming shortened V by 2 bases and J by 1 base, and 10 bases separated the two germline ends. The length of the CDR3 is 15 residues. The V gene's germline CDR1 is SGHVS and CDR2 FNYEAQ. In DNA form, the CDR3 reads TGTGCCAGCAGCTTACAGGGCGGGGGCACAGATACGCAGTATTTT. Protein product: CASSLQGGGTDTQYF.

Relative to its sample, this clone is medium-sized. The chain couples TRBV6-1 to TRBJ2-3; 11 bases line up with TRBD1. Losses at the gene ends were 3 bases for V and 4 bases for J; bases not matched to a gene: 3. The germline gives CDR1 MNHNS, CDR2 SASEGT. CDR3 length: 15 residues. CDR3: CASSDGQGAADTQYF. CDR3 bases: TGTGCCAGCAGTGACGGACAGGGGGCGGCAGATACGCAGTATTTT.

Ten or more counts support this clone. J is TRBJ2-1 and V is TRBV12-3 or TRBV12-4, with D possibly being TRBD2 (5 bases). This CDR3 is built from 13 residues. With 3 bases removed from V and 4 bases from J, the gap between germline ends came to 7 bases. CDR3 nucleotide sequence: TGTGCCAGCAGTTTTCGGGATTACAATGAGCAGTTCTTC. This translates into CASSFRDYNEQFF.

This clone was counted only a few times. The chain combines TRBV12-3 or TRBV12-4 with TRBJ1-2, with no clear D. V lost 5 bases and J lost 0, with 10 bases in between. The CDR3 totals 14 residues. The CDR3 protein is CASSPTSSNYGYTF. The DNA of the CDR3 is TGTGCCAGCAGTCCTACTTCTTCTAACTATGGCTACACCTTC.

This clone has a handful of counts. V and J are TRBV12-3 or TRBV12-4 and TRBJ2-2; D remains ambiguous. Trimming stripped 7 bases from V and 2 bases from J, with 17 bases between. This CDR3 comprises 16 residues. The CDR3 bases are TGTGCCAGCACTATCACATGGAACGGAAACACCGGGGAGCTGTTTTTT. Protein: CASTITWNGNTGELFF.

The table lists this clone with many counts. V and J are TRBV25-1 and TRBJ1-2; the D gene is possibly TRBD1 (6 bases). V dropped 3 bases and J dropped 8 bases, with 22 bases sitting between them. CDR1 and CDR2 from the germline V gene are MGHDK and SYGVNS. CDR3 length: 16 amino acids. The CDR3 DNA reads TGTGCCAGCAGTGATACCGCACAGGGAACCTTTAGGGGCTACACCTTC. Amino acids: CASSDTAQGTFRGYTF.

This clone was picked up many times. The rearrangement uses TRBV2 and TRBJ2-7, with 12 bases matching TRBD1. J lost 6 bases, V lost 10 bases, and 7 bases had no gene match. CDR3 size: 13 residues. CDR1 is SNHLY, CDR2 FYNNEI, per germline. This CDR3 is CATMGTGGTEQYF. The DNA for the CDR3 is TGTGCCACCATGGGGACAGGGGGCACCGAGCAGTACTTC.

This clone was observed at least ten times. The V call is TRBV11-2, the J call TRBJ2-3; 11 nucleotides agree with TRBD2. The CDR3 extends over 16 amino acids. Per the germline V gene, CDR1 is SGHAT and CDR2 is FQNNGV. The ends lost 1 base at V and 4 bases at J; junction bases unmatched: 4. CDR3: CASSLGLAGKADTQYF. The CDR3 DNA reads TGTGCCAGCAGCTTAGGACTAGCGGGGAAGGCAGATACGCAGTATTTT.

This clone was seen many times. V usage is TRBV11-1 and J usage is TRBJ2-6; the match to TRBD1 covers 8 bases. Trimming cost V 0 bases and J 0 bases; bases outside gene matches: 10. The CDR3 length is 20 residues. CDR1 SGHAT and CDR2 FQDESV come from the germline V gene (reference sequence). DNA of the CDR3: TGTGCCAGCAGCTTAGCGTTTTTAGGACAGGGACTCTCTGGGGCCAACGTCCTGACTTTC. Amino acids: CASSLAFLGQGLSGANVLTF. Full variable domain (missing parts from reference TRBV11-1 and TRBJ2-6): EAEVAQSPRYKITEKSQAVAFWCDPISGHATLYWYRQILGQGPELLVQFQDESVVDDSQLPKDRFSAERLKGVDSTLKIQPAELGDSAMYLCASSLAFLGQGLSGANVLTFGAGSRLTVL.

For this clone: Just one base apart from a much larger clone, this may be a read error. The chain is built from TRBV2 and TRBJ2-5; the match to TRBD2 covers 9 bases. V lost 9 bases, J lost 4 bases, and 6 bases stayed unmatched. This CDR3 is built from 13 residues. Germline CDR1 is SNHLY and CDR2 is FYNNEI. CDR3 amino acids: CARSQRGAETQYF. The CDR3 nucleotides read TGTGCCAGAAGCCAGCGGGGGGCAGAGACCCAGTACTTC.

This clone has ten or more counts. The chain joins TRBV5-8 to TRBJ1-2; D ambiguous. Germline loops: CDR1 SGHTS, CDR2 YDEGEE. Deletions cut 2 bases from V and 4 bases from J, with 9 bases between. CDR3 length: 13 residues. The CDR3 bases are TGTGCCAGCAGCTTAGAGGGTCTCTATGGCTACACCTTC. The encoded protein is CASSLEGLYGYTF.

This clone was seen ten or more times. The chain recombines TRBV2 with TRBJ2-7; 9 positions agree with TRBD1. CDR3 length equals 16 residues. The V segment lost 4 bases and the J segment 3 bases; nucleotides outside the gene matches: 10. Germline assignment: CDR1 SNHLY and CDR2 FYNNEI. The DNA for the CDR3 is TGTGCCAGCAGTGGGGGACAGGGAGGGCTTTACTACGAGCAGTACTTC. It encodes CASSGGQGGLYYEQYF.